The entry that follows covers one TCR beta chain sequence. What it recognizes is unknown. This sample is part of a study of T cells after yellow fever vaccination. Study information: Where fractions had low cell numbers, libraries were prepared from them with the SMART-Seq v4 Ultra Low Input RNA kit.

The CDR3 is 15 amino acids. J was trimmed by 4 bases and V by 4 bases; bases with no gene match: 4. Germline V gives CDR1 SGDLS, CDR2 YYNGEE. Making TCR cDNA involved 5'RACE template switching, which added UMIs and a universal primer site. MiXCR was run by TCRdb on the 5' RACE reads, yielding one entry per CDR3 protein. The sample includes around 600,000 distinct CDR3 sequences, 12% of them seen just once. Whole-study results and caveats: Peaking on day 5 versus 15, the secondary response was faster but weaker. Researchers cautioned that FACS-sorted repertoires could harbor abundant clonotypes contaminating from the bulk population.

This sample comprised PBMCs, obtained on the day of the yellow fever booster vaccination. This clonotype was sampled from a man younger than 45 who received the YFV17D yellow fever vaccine. The chain carries TRBV9 and TRBJ2-1; 11 positions agree with TRBD2. CDR3 nucleotides: TGTGCCAGCAGCACTAGCGGGAGTTTGTACAATGAGCAGTTCTTC. Amino acid sequence: CASSTSGSLYNEQFF.